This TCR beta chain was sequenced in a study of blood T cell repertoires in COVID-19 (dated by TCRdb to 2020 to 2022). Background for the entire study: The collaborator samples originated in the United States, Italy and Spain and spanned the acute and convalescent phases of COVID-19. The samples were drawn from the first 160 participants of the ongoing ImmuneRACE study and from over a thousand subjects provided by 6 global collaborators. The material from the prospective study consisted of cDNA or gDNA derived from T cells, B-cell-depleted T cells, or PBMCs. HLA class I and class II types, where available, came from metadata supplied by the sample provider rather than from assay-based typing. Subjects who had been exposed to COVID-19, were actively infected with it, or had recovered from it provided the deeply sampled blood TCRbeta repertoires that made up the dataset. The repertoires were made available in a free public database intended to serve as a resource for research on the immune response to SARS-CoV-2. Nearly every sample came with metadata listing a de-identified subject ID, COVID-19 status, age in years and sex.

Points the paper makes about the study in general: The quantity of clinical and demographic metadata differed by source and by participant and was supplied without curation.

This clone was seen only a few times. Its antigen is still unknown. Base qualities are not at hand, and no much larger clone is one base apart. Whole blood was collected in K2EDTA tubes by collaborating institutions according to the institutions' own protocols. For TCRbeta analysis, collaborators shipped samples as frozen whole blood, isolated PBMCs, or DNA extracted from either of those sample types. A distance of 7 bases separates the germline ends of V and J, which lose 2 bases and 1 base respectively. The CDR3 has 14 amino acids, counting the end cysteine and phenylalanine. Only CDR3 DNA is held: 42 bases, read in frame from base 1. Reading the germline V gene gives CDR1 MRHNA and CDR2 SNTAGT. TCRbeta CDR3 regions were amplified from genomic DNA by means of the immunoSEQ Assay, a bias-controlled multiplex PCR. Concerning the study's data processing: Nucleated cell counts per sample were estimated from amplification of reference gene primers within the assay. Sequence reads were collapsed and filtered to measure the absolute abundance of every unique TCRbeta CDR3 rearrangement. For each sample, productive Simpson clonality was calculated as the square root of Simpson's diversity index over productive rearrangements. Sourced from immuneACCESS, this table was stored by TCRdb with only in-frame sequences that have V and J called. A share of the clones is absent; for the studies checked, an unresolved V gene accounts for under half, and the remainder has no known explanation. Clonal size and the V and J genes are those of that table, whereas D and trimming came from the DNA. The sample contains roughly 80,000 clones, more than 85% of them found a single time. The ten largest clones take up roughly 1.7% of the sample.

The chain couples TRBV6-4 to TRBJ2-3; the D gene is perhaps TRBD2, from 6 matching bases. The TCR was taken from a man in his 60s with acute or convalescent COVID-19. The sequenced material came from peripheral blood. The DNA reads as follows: TGTGCCAGCAGTGACATAGCGGGCACAGATACGCAGTATTTT. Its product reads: CASSDIAGTDTQYF.